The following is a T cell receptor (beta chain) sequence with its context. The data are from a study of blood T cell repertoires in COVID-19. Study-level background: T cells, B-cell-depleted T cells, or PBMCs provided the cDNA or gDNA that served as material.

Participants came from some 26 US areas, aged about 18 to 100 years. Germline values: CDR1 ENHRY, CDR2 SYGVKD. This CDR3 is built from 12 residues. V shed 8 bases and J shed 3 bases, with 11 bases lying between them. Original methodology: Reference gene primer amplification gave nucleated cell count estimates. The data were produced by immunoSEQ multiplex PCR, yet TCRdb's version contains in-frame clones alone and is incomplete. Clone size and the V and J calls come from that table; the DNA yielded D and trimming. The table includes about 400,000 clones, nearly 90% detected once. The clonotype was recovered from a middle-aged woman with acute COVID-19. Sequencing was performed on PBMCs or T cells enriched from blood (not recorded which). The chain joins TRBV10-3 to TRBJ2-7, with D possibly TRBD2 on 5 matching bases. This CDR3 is CAIATGNYEQYF. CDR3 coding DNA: TGTGCCATCGCGACGGGAAACTACGAGCAGTACTTC.